This T cell receptor (beta chain) is drawn from a study of metastatic and nonmetastatic thyroid tumors (TCRdb year 2020). Study-wide context: Repertoires were compared across peripheral blood and tumor or nodule tissue samples from malignant and benign thyroid patients. The full study reports these points: TCR beta diversity was reported as significantly higher in malignant tumors than in benign nodules, in both blood and tumor samples.

Between the V and J ends, shortened by 1 base and 5 bases respectively, the junction contains 9 bases. The CDR3 runs 13 amino acids, cysteine and phenylalanine included. Of the read, only the CDR3 DNA is kept; its 39 bases are in frame from base 1. Looking up the germline V gene (reference sequence) yields CDR1 SGHKS and CDR2 YYEKEE. No treatment had been received by any patient before thyroid surgery. The study retrospectively analysed patient clinical samples collected from about 2012 to 2019 using T-cell receptor beta sequencing. This clone appeared many times. No antigen is known for it. Per-base qualities were not stored, and no clone one base away is much larger. The library came from PCR. The data were produced on an Illumina HiSeq 4000. High-throughput sequencing was used to profile the TCR beta-chain CDR3 region of every patient. In the original analysis: CDR3 differences across clinicopathological groups were used to build a classifier for discriminating distant-metastatic papillary thyroid cancer patients. The Shannon index was used to assess repertoire diversity, and the Morisita-Horn index was used to assess tumor-blood repertoire similarity. The public reads were reprocessed in TCRdb via fastp at Q25 and MiXCR, keeping in-frame beta chains. None of the V and J calls come from the authors' own analysis; TCRdb made them. The sample records about 82,000 clones, 9.5% to 15% of which are singletons. Approximately 8.8% of the sample lies in the top ten.

The chain was built from TRBV5-5 and TRBJ1-2, with the D gene not confidently named. The sequenced material came from tumor tissue. This TCR was sampled from a female donor with papillary thyroid cancer or a benign thyroid nodule (not recorded which). Some clones in this sample may be carry-over from other donors' samples. The CDR3 here reads CASSLKQNYGYTF. In nucleotide form, the sequence is TGTGCCAGCAGCTTGAAACAAAATTATGGCTACACCTTC.